The 13 T cell receptor beta chains given below trace back to one sample, sequenced in a study of STAT5B mutations in CD4+ large granular lymphocyte leukemia. TCRdb's table, derived via immunoSEQ multiplex PCR, lists solely in-frame clones and lacks some. The table has around 30,000 clones, about four fifths seen once; the top ten hold about 2%. Source material: CD4+ T cells from blood buffy coats. The receptors here all came from a human donor in good health.

The rearrangement uses TRBV5-1 and TRBJ1-5; the D gene is possibly TRBD1 (5 bases). Trimming removed 4 bases from V and 0 bases from J, with 17 bases in between. The CDR3 is made up of 17 amino acids. Looked up from germline, CDR1 is SGHRS and CDR2 is YFSETQ. The CDR3 nucleotides are TGCGCCAGCAGCCCCCGGGGGTGGGAGGATAGCAATCAGCCCCAGCATTTT. Residues: CASSPRGWEDSNQPQHF.

This chain links TRBV25-1 with TRBJ1-2; no reliable D call. CDR1 and CDR2 (germline): MGHDK, SYGVNS. This CDR3 spans 12 amino acids. V dropped 5 bases and J dropped 6 bases, with 10 bases sitting between them. Here the CDR3 DNA reads TGTGCCAGCAGTCGGGCGAGGGATGGCTACACCTTC. Protein product: CASSRARDGYTF.

CDR3 in amino acids: CASRGRTAGYEQYF. DNA for the CDR3: TGTGCCAGCAGGGGACGGACAGCCGGCTACGAGCAGTACTTC. This rearrangement joins TRBV5-5 to TRBJ2-7; a possible D gene is TRBD1 (6 bases). Germline CDR1 SGHKS, CDR2 YYEKEE (reference sequence). This CDR3 comprises 14 residues. Between the trimmed V and J ends, which lost 5 bases and 3 bases, there was a span of 15 bases.

The chain uses TRBV5-4 and TRBJ1-2; 9 positions agree with TRBD1. V lost 4 bases and J lost 8; bases outside the gene matches: 12. The CDR3 loop spans 15 amino acids. Germline loops: CDR1 SGHNT, CDR2 YYREEE (reference sequence). CDR3 bases: TGTGCCAGCAGCGCCTCCCGGGACAGGGTAGGGGGCTACACCTTC. Amino acid sequence: CASSASRDRVGGYTF.

The CDR3, as DNA: TGCGCCAGCAGCTTAACGACAGGGCCCTACTATGGCTACACCTTC. Translation gives CASSLTTGPYYGYTF. The chain is built from TRBV5-1 and TRBJ1-2, with 7 bases matching TRBD1. The CDR3 extends over 15 amino acids. Looked up from germline, CDR1 is SGHRS and CDR2 is YFSETQ. With 2 bases clipped from V and 3 bases from J, the junction kept 7 bases outside the gene matches. The whole variable domain, filled in from reference TRBV5-1 and TRBJ1-2, reads KAGVTQTPRYLIKTRGQQVTLSCSPISGHRSVSWYQQTPGQGLQFLFEYFSETQRNKGNFPGRFSGRQFSNSRSEMNVSTLELGDSALYLCASSLTTGPYYGYTFGSGTRLTVV.

A few counts support this clone. The chain combines TRBV5-1 with TRBJ2-7, with 7 bases that match TRBD2. The CDR3 totals 14 residues. Germline assignment: CDR1 SGHRS and CDR2 YFSETQ. J gave up 2 bases and V 1 base, and 3 bases lay outside the gene matches. CDR3 sequence reads: CASSLLGGTYEQYF. In nucleotides, the CDR3 is TGCGCCAGCAGCTTGCTCGGGGGGACCTACGAGCAGTACTTC.

The chain has TRBV5-4 and TRBJ2-1; 9 positions agree with TRBD1. The CDR3 consists of 14 residues. V gave up 7 bases and J gave up 9 bases; unmatched junction bases: 11. Per the germline V gene, CDR1 is SGHNT and CDR2 is YYREEE (reference sequence). DNA for the CDR3: TGTGCCAGCCCGGCGCTTGGACAGGGGACTGAGCAGTTCTTC. It codes for CASPALGQGTEQFF.

V and J are TRBV4-2 and TRBJ2-2, with no clear D. The V and J ends lost 0 bases and 6 bases respectively, with 8 bases between them. There are 14 residues in the CDR3. CDR1 and CDR2 from the germline V gene are LGHNA and YNFKEQ. CDR3 residues: CASSQDFGAGELFF. CDR3 nucleotide sequence: TGTGCCAGCAGCCAAGATTTTGGGGCCGGGGAGCTGTTTTTT.

The chain links TRBV5-1 to TRBJ1-4; 7 bases match TRBD1. Germline V CDR1 and CDR2: SGHRS, YFSETQ. The trim removed 3 bases at V and 7 bases at J, leaving 3 bases unmatched. This CDR3 is built from 13 residues. CDR3: CASSSGGGEKLFF. The CDR3 bases are TGCGCCAGCAGCTCAGGGGGTGGTGAAAAACTGTTTTTT.

The CDR3 region has the DNA TGCAGCTCGACTTTGGGGCACGAGCAGTACTTC. Protein sequence: CSSTLGHEQYF. This chain joins TRBV20-1 and TRBJ2-7; perhaps TRBD1 as D (5 bases). Germline loops: CDR1 DFQATT, CDR2 SNEGSKA (reference sequence). CDR3 length: 11 amino acids.

This chain links TRBV6-5 with TRBJ1-4; D ambiguous. Germline CDR1 is MNHEY and CDR2 is SVGAGI. V dropped 6 bases and J dropped 0 bases, with 5 bases sitting between them. The CDR3 length is 13 residues. This CDR3 reads CASRGTTNEKLFF. The CDR3 DNA sequence: TGTGCCAGCAGGGGGACAACTAATGAAAAACTGTTTTTT.

This clone came up a few times. V usage is TRBV7-2 and J usage is TRBJ2-1; TRBD1 might be the D (6 bases). Germline V gene sequence: CDR1 SGHTA, CDR2 FQGNSA. There are 13 residues in the CDR3. The V gene lost 1 base and the J gene lost 11 bases, with 12 bases spanning the gap. CDR3 residues: CASSLGPGTQQFF. CDR3 bases: TGTGCCAGCAGCTTAGGCCCCGGGACACAGCAGTTCTTC.

This clone was observed a few times. The rearrangement links TRBV11-2 to TRBJ2-7, with D unclear. CDR3 length: 14 amino acids. Germline loops: CDR1 SGHAT, CDR2 FQNNGV. Trimming took 5 bases from V and 12 from J, leaving 23 bases between them. CDR3 nucleotides: TGTGCCAGCAGCCCCGTGGCGAGATCGGTAGGTGCGTACTTC. Protein: CASSPVARSVGAYF.